The 15 T cell receptor beta chains below come from one sample, sequenced in a study of memory CD4+ T cells and cytomegalovirus serostatus (dated by TCRdb to about 2019). Library preparation employed the immunoSEQ multiplex PCR assay. As stored in TCRdb, this immuneACCESS dataset retains in-frame rearrangements with V and J assigned. A fraction of the clones does not appear; measured against another copy, unresolved V genes explain less than half of the discrepancy, and the remainder lacks a known reason. The sample yields some 95,000 clones; about 80% were counted once. The ten largest account for around 3.6% of the sample. Single viable CD3+CD4+CD8-CD45RO+ cells were sorted as memory CD4+ T cells on a FACSAria II. The sample comprised memory CD4+ T cells from blood. These TCRs come from an adult in good health and CMV-seropositive.

This sequence joins TRBV18 and TRBJ1-1; no definite D call. CDR1 and CDR2 from the germline V gene are KGHSH and LQKENI. V was trimmed by 1 base and J by 1 base, leaving 10 bases between them. The CDR3 totals 15 residues. The CDR3 region has the DNA TGTGCCAGCTCACCACAGGGAGGCGGGAACACTGAAGCTTTCTTT. Protein product: CASSPQGGGNTEAFF.

The CDR3 DNA is TGTGCCAGCATCCCCGGACTAGGCTTGGAGACCCAGTACTTC. Encoded protein: CASIPGLGLETQYF. The chain uses TRBV28 and TRBJ2-5, with TRBD2 identical over 7 bases. The J segment lost 5 bases and the V segment lost 7 bases, leaving 10 bases of the junction unmatched. Germline lookup yields CDR1 MDHEN and CDR2 SYDVKM. The CDR3 length is 14 residues.

A note on this clone: Other DNA sequences in the sample encode the same CDR3. This rearrangement joins TRBV28 to TRBJ2-2; no clear D. Trimming took off 6 bases at V and 4 bases at J, with 9 bases between the two ends. The length of the CDR3 is 13 residues. The germline V gene encodes CDR1 MDHEN and CDR2 SYDVKM. The CDR3: CASSLGATGELFF. The CDR3 DNA reads TGTGCCAGCAGCCTGGGCGCCACCGGGGAGCTGTTTTTT.

This chain connects TRBV19 to TRBJ1-1; TRBD1 is a possible D gene (5 bases). Germline V CDR1 and CDR2: LNHDA, SQIVND (reference sequence). The CDR3 consists of 14 residues. Between the trimmed V and J ends, which lost 5 bases and 10 bases, there was a span of 20 bases. CDR3 region: CASSPRTSTNGAFF. The DNA of the CDR3 is TGTGCCAGTAGTCCCCGGACAAGTACAAACGGAGCTTTCTTT.

V usage is TRBV18 and J usage is TRBJ2-6, with TRBD1 identical over 8 bases. This CDR3 has 18 residues. CDR1 is KGHSH and CDR2 is LQKENI in the germline V gene. V dropped 3 bases and J dropped 0; count of bases not matched to a gene: 7. The CDR3 sequence: CASSPQGTGSSGANVLTF. CDR3 sequence (DNA): TGTGCCAGCTCACCCCAGGGGACAGGCAGCTCTGGGGCCAACGTCCTGACTTTC.

V is TRBV7-2 and J is TRBJ1-1; TRBD1 might be the D (5 bases). This CDR3 contains 14 residues. Germline CDR1 reads SGHTA; CDR2 reads FQGNSA. Trimming cost V 5 bases and J 4 bases, with 14 bases left between them. The CDR3 loop is CASSPPDRFTEAFF. In DNA form, the CDR3 reads TGTGCCAGCAGCCCCCCCGACAGATTCACTGAAGCTTTCTTT.

The J gene is TRBJ1-3, the V gene TRBV6-1, with TRBD1 as a possible D gene (6 bases). The germline V gene encodes CDR1 MNHNS and CDR2 SASEGT. The CDR3 is 16 amino acids. Trimming cost V 2 bases and J 0 bases, with 11 bases left between them. The CDR3 DNA reads TGTGCCAGCAGTGAAAAGGGACACAACTCTGGAAACACCATATATTTT. As protein: CASSEKGHNSGNTIYF.

This clone was seen only a few times. This rearrangement joins TRBV11-2 to TRBJ2-7, with D uncertain. The V and J ends lost 5 bases and 0 bases respectively, with 17 bases between them. The CDR3 contains 16 residues. Germline CDR1 SGHAT, CDR2 FQNNGV. The chain's CDR3 is CASSPIGRTSSYEQYF. The CDR3 DNA follows: TGTGCCAGCAGCCCCATTGGACGGACGAGCTCCTACGAGCAGTACTTC.

The chain recombines TRBV29-1 with TRBJ2-1; 7 nucleotides align to TRBD1. The CDR3 length is 13 residues. Germline CDR1 reads SQVTM; CDR2 reads ANQGSEA. Trimming at V came to 6 bases and at J to 8 bases, leaving 10 bases not matched to a gene. DNA for the CDR3: TGCAGCGTCGCTCGGGACAGCTCCTATGAGCAGTTCTTC. Translation: CSVARDSSYEQFF.

The J gene is TRBJ1-3, the V gene TRBV7-2; TRBD1 matches 8 bases. V lost 5 bases, J lost 0 bases, and 3 bases stayed unmatched. Germline V lookup: CDR1 SGHTA, CDR2 FQGNSA. The CDR3 loop spans 15 amino acids. For the CDR3, the DNA is TGTGCCAGCAGCCGGGGGACAGGCTCTGGAAACACCATATATTTT. Encoded protein: CASSRGTGSGNTIYF.

This clone was detected only a few times. The J gene is TRBJ1-1, the V gene TRBV4-1, with D unresolved. Trimming pared 4 bases from V and 7 bases from J, leaving 13 bases between. CDR3 length: 13 residues. The germline V gene encodes CDR1 MGHRA and CDR2 YSYEKL. This CDR3 reads CASSPPRAGEAFF. In DNA, the CDR3 is TGCGCCAGCAGCCCCCCACGGGCGGGTGAAGCTTTCTTT.

This clone has more than one count but fewer than ten. The chain is built from TRBV15 and TRBJ1-1; D is possibly TRBD1 (5 bases). This CDR3 contains 16 residues. The V end lost 1 base, the J end lost 1 base, and 13 bases lay between the germline ends. Looked up from germline, CDR1 is LNHNV and CDR2 is YYDKDF (reference sequence). The CDR3 here is CATSRGGAQRNTEAFF. For the CDR3, the DNA is TGTGCCACCAGCAGAGGAGGGGCCCAAAGGAACACTGAAGCTTTCTTT. The complete variable domain, with remaining parts taken from reference TRBV15 and TRBJ1-1, reads DAMVIQNPRYQVTQFGKPVTLSCSQTLNHNVMYWYQQKSSQAPKLLFHYYDKDFNNEADTPDNFQSRRPNTSFCFLDIRSPGLGDTAMYLCATSRGGAQRNTEAFFGQGTRLTVV.

This chain uses TRBV28 with TRBJ2-5, with 9 bases aligning to TRBD1. V was clipped by 2 bases and J by 3 bases; unmatched bases: 7. Germline values: CDR1 MDHEN, CDR2 SYDVKM. This CDR3 spans 16 amino acids. The CDR3 DNA reads TGTGCCAGCAGTTTAGGACAGGGGCTGTCTGAAGAGACCCAGTACTTC. Translation gives CASSLGQGLSEETQYF.

The V call is TRBV6-1, the J call TRBJ2-5; 8 bases fit TRBD1. Unmatched junction bases numbered 9, after V lost 5 bases and J lost 7 bases. Looked up from germline, CDR1 is MNHNS and CDR2 is SASEGT. The length of the CDR3 is 14 residues. Written as DNA, the CDR3 is TGTGCCAGCAGTCCGGACAGGGTGTCGGGGACCCAGTACTTC. This translates into CASSPDRVSGTQYF.

This chain connects TRBV12-2 to TRBJ2-1; the table names TRBD2, a call not compared with the DNA. TRBV12-2 is shown as a pseudogene. The CDR3 sequence is 15 residues long. The CDR3 is CASRRTSGSKGEQFF. Written as DNA, the CDR3 is TGTGCAAGTCGCAGGACTAGCGGGAGCAAGGGTGAGCAGTTCTTC.